This T cell receptor beta chain was profiled in a study of PD-1 blockade in classical Hodgkin lymphoma (dated by TCRdb to 2018 to 2021). Concerning the study at large: Nivolumab dosing was 3 mg/kg intravenously every 2 weeks, continuing until either disease progression or unacceptable toxicity. A peripheral blood immune signature of response to PD-1 blockade in classical Hodgkin lymphoma was defined using TCR beta sequencing and CyTOF.

The CDR3 runs 15 amino acids, cysteine and phenylalanine included. The CDR3 DNA has 45 bases and is translated from base 1. V is shortened by 4 bases, J by 7 bases, and the region joining them spans 14 bases. For CDR1 and CDR2, the germline V gene (reference sequence) lists SEHNR and FQNEAQ. A note on this clone: This receptor's antigen is unknown. Base qualities are not recorded, but no much larger clone differs from it by a single base.

The Qiagen DNeasy kit was used to extract genomic DNA both from unsorted PBMCs and from the negatively selected CD4+ and CD8+ fractions. Amplification of TCR beta CDR3 regions was done by immunoSEQ multiplex PCR with primers that anneal to V and J segments. Amplification bias was minimized using a synthetic immune receptor repertoire, and residual bias was removed computationally after sequencing. Per the authors' processing: Custom Python scripts were used to quantify repertoire diversity as the Shannon entropy index. Unsorted, CD4+ and CD8+ repertoires were analyzed separately, except for combined analyses in which CD4+ and CD8+ sequences were merged in silico. A clone counted as expanded when the clone's frequency after treatment rose at least 2-fold relative to C1D1, and clones undetected at baseline were given a pseudocount of 0.5. Clones with 0 or 1 copy at C1D1 were defined as singleton clones, while clones with 2 or more copies were defined as non-singleton clones. Clones expanded in unsorted samples were labelled as CD4+, CD8+ or unknown by matching protein sequences in sorted samples from the same patient. Wilcoxon tests on paired samples were used to test changes in diversity from C1D1 to C4D1. TCRdb took this table from immuneACCESS and kept in-frame rearrangements with V and J called. Such tables lack part of the clones; where checked against another copy, unresolved V genes explain under half of the gap, and the rest is unexplained. D and trimming come from the DNA, and the V and J calls and clone size come from that table. Present in this sample are around 36,000 clones, around 87% of which were seen just once. In total, the top ten clones hold around 9% of the sample.

The paper as a whole reports these results and caveats: By C4D1, a significant rise was seen in CD4+ TCR diversity but not in CD8+ TCR diversity (p=0.0027 vs p=0.16), and the rise was most apparent among complete responders (p=0.02). Lower diversity was observed in patients in whom nivolumab was started less than 1 year after ASCT, and these patients were excluded from later analyses so that confounding by immune reconstitution would be avoided. Trial patients achieving complete response had baseline diversity similar to newly diagnosed patients, whereas partial responders and progressors had significantly lower diversity. Only a single clinical trial cohort was studied, and what caused the repertoire differences, possibly disease activity or prior therapy, remained undefined. Newly diagnosed patients were reported to have lower baseline TCR diversity than healthy donors, and relapsed/refractory patients were reported to have lower baseline TCR diversity still.

Reading the label with the study, this specimen's time point is: cycle 1 day 1 (C1D1), immediately before nivolumab initiation. Every trial patient had relapsed after autologous stem cell transplantation, and cohorts A, B and C differed in prior brentuximab vedotin exposure. The trial cohort was composed of over 50 patients with relapsed/refractory classical Hodgkin lymphoma, for whom complete response, partial response or progressive disease was recorded as best overall response. In the multi-cohort phase II CheckMate 205 trial, trial patients received single-agent nivolumab. An independent review committee assessed best overall response by applying the 2007 International Working Group response criteria. Trial PBMCs were obtained immediately prior to nivolumab initiation (C1D1) and on therapy at cycle 2 day 1 and cycle 4 day 1. Peripheral blood was collected in 8 mL Vacutainer Cell Preparation Tubes, from which PBMCs were isolated by centrifugation and then cryopreserved.

The sequence is built from TRBV7-9 and TRBJ1-6, and perhaps TRBD1 as D gene, on 5 matching bases. This specimen was peripheral blood mononuclear cells (PBMCs), taken at baseline. The source is a human donor with classical Hodgkin lymphoma. The CDR3 protein sequence reads: CASSSLGGGNSPLHF. At the DNA level, the sequence is TGTGCCAGCAGCTCGCTGGGCGGGGGGAATTCACCCCTCCACTTT.